This record covers a single TCR beta chain. The antigen is undetermined. Relative to the germline gene, one junction end is altered; a read error may explain this. There are 15 residues in the CDR3. Germline-derived CDR1 and CDR2 are SGHRS and YFSETQ. The sample comes from a study of neurological immune-mediated disorders. The study, taken as a whole, reports: HTLV-1-associated myelopathy ranked highest for TCR clonal expansion and multiple sclerosis lowest, beneath healthy controls.

As healthy controls, volunteers from a blood bank in Maryland, USA, were used. Unsorted libraries were prepared from 2 million PBMCs held at -80 C. Every sequencing run produced over 170 million TCR-beta sequences, and the sequences from any one run covered 15-18 subjects. TCRdb ran MiXCR on the 5' RACE reads and lists one entry per CDR3 protein. The sample lists about 80,000 distinct CDR3 sequences; 9.4% were seen once. This clonotype was sampled from a man aged 50 to 59 in good health. The J gene is TRBJ2-5, the V gene TRBV5-1; 7 positions agree with TRBD1. The sequenced sample consisted of PBMCs. The CDR3 DNA follows: TGCGCTAGCAGCCAGGCAGGGACAGAACAAGAGACCCAGTACTTC. Its translation: CASSQAGTEQETQYF.